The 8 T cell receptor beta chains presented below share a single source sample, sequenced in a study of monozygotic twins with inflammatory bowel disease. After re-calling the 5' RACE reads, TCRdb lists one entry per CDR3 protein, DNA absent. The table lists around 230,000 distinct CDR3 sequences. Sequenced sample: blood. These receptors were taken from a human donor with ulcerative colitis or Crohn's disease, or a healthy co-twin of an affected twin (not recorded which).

Here the CDR3 reads CASSSDGTANTEAFF. V gene TRBV7-2 combines with J gene TRBJ1-1; TCRdb proposes TRBD1, but this gene call is untestable without DNA. CDR3 length equals 15 residues. Germline V gives CDR1 SGHTA, CDR2 FQGNSA.

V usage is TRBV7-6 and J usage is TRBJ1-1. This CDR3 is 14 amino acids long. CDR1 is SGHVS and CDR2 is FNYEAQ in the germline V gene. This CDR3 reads CASSSRSAGGKAFF.

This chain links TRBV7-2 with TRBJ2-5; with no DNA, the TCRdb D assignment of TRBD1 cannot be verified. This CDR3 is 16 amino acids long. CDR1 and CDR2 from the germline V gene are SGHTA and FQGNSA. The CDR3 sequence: CASSFTSGQYAETQYF.

The CDR3 is CASSGVAGTSNYGYTF. The rearrangement links TRBV5-5 to TRBJ1-2. The CDR3 spans 16 residues. Germline V gene lookup returns CDR1 SGHKS and CDR2 YYEKEE (reference sequence).

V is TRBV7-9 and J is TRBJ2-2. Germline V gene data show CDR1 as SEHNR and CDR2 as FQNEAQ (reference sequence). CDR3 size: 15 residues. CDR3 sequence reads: CASSLASINTGELFF.

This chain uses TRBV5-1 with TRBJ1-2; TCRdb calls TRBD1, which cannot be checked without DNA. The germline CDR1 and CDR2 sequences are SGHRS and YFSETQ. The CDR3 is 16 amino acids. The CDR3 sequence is CASSLARDRDMDGYTF.

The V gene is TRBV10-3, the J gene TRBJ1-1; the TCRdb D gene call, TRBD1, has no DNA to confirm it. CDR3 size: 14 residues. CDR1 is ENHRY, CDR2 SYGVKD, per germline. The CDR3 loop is CAISERQIYTEAFF.

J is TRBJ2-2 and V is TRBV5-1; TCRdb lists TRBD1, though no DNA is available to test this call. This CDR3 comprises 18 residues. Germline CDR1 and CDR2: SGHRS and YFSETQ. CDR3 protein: CASSPPGSRGANTGELFF.